Sequencing of this TCR beta chain was carried out in a study of identical twins. Comment on this clonotype: The antigen remains undetermined.

TCRdb independently ran MiXCR on the 5' RACE reads; one entry per CDR3 protein. The profile shows a few hundred thousand distinct CDR3 sequences, 20% to 30% of them singletons. Study-wide findings and caveats: Modelling approaches yielded underestimates of out-of-frame TCR alpha sharing between monozygotic twins.

CDR1 is SGHVS and CDR2 is FQNEAQ in the germline V gene. There are 18 residues in the CDR3. Germline trimming cut 2 bases from V and 8 bases from J; bases unmatched to any gene: 21. A further study also used this sample, focusing on T cells expressing NK-cell markers. That source adds: It was sorted CD3+CD56-NKG2C+, CD3+CD56+NKG2C- and CD3+CD56+NKG2C+ T cells that provided the TCR beta repertoires. A few donors' CD3+CD56-NKG2C+ cells were dominated by the same clonotypes.

Sequenced sample: CD4+ T cells sorted from blood. The genes are TRBV7-8 and TRBJ2-7; 7 bases agree with TRBD2. This receptor was obtained from a woman between 18 and 30 years old in good health. Here the CDR3 DNA reads TGTGCCAGCAGCTTAATCGGTGCGGGAGCCATTCTGATTCAACAGCAGTACTTC. Encoded protein: CASSLIGAGAILIQQQYF.